Sequencing of this T cell receptor beta chain was carried out in a study of T cells after yellow fever vaccination. TCRdb reprocessed the 5' RACE reads via MiXCR and lists one record per CDR3 protein. The sample carries hundreds of thousands of distinct CDR3 sequences, roughly 22% recorded once. This CDR3 has 13 residues. CDR1 MNHEY and CDR2 SVGEGT come from the germline V gene. Trimming shortened V by 6 bases and J by 3 bases, and 9 bases separated the two germline ends. This specimen was PBMCs, taken 20 to 25 days after the first yellow fever vaccination. The TCR sequence derives from a young man who received the YFV17D yellow fever vaccine. The gene calls are TRBV6-2 or TRBV6-3 and TRBJ1-5; D is undetermined. The CDR3 DNA is TGTGCCAGCAGAGGAAGCCTCAATCAGCCCCAGCATTTT. Its protein product is CASRGSLNQPQHF.